This T cell receptor (beta chain) was sequenced during a study of T cell clonotyping in hematopoietic cell transplantation. Whole-study findings and limits: Cells were unsorted, so CD4 and CD8 contributions were not separated.

Profiling relied on immunoSEQ multiplex PCR, and the TCRdb table lists in-frame clones only, not all of them. The top ten hold 10% to 15% of the sample, which has roughly 9,800 clones, about half seen once. A note on this clone: Its antigen is currently unknown.

Recipients were bled about 28 days pretransplant and at posttransplant days 30, 100, 180. The sequence came from a female patient between 50 and 59 years old who had an allogeneic stem cell transplant from an unrelated donor, so the T cells may come from the graft donor. Some clones in this sample may be carry-over from other donors' samples. The sequencing used peripheral blood mononuclear cells, collected 100 days after allogeneic stem cell transplant.

The CDR3 reads CAYCQGSNQPQHF. The CDR3 DNA is TGTGCCTACTGCCAGGGGAGCAATCAGCCCCAGCATTTT. This chain connects TRBV30 to TRBJ1-5; tentatively, D is TRBD1 (6 bases). V lost 7 bases and J lost 1, with 11 bases in between. Germline V gene sequence: CDR1 GTSNPN, CDR2 SVGIG (reference sequence). This CDR3 spans 13 amino acids.